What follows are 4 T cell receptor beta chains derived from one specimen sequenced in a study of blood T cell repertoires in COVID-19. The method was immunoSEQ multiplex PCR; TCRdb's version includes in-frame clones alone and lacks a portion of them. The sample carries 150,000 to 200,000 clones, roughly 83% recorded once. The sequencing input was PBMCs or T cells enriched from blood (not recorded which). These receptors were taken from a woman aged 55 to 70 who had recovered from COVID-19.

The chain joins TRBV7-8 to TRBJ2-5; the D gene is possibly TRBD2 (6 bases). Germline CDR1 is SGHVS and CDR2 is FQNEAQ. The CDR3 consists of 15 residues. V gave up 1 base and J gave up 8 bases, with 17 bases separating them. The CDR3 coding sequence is TGTGCCAGCAGCTTAGTGGACGGCCGGGGAGGAACCCAGTACTTC. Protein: CASSLVDGRGGTQYF.

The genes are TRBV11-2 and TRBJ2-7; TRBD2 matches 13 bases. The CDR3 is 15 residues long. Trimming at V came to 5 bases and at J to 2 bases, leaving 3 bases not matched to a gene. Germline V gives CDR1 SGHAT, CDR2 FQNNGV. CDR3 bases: TGTGCCAGCAGCCAGGGACTAGCGGGAACCTACGAGCAGTACTTC. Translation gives CASSQGLAGTYEQYF.

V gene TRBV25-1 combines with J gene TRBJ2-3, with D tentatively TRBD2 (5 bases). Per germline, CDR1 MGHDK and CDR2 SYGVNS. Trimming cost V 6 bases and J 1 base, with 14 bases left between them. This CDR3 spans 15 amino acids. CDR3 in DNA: TGTGCCAGCAGGGCCCGGAGGCGCGGCACAGATACGCAGTATTTT. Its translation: CASRARRRGTDTQYF.

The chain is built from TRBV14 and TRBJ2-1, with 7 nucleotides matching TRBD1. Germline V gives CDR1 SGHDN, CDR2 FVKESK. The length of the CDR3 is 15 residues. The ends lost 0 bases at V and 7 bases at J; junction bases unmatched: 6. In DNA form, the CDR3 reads TGTGCCAGCAGCCAAGAGACAGGGTTTTTTAATGAGCAGTTCTTC. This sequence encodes CASSQETGFFNEQFF. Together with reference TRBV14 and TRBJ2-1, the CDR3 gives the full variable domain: EAGVTQFPSHSVIEKGQTVTLRCDPISGHDNLYWYRRVMGKEIKFLLHFVKESKQDESGMPNNRFLAERTGGTYSTLKVQPAELEDSGVYFCASSQETGFFNEQFFGPGTRLTVL.